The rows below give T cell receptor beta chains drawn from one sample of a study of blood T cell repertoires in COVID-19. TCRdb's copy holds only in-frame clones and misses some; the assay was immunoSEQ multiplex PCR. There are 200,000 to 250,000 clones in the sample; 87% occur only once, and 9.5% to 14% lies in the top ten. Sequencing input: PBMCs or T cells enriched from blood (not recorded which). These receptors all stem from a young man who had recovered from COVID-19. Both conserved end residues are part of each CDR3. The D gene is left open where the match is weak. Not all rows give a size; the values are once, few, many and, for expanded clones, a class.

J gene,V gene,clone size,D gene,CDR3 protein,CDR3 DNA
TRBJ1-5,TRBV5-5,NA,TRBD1,CASSGGTGGQPQHF,TGTGCCAGCAGCGGAGGGACAGGGGGTCAGCCCCAGCATTTT
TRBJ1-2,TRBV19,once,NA,CASSIDSLTFNYGYTF,TGTGCCAGTAGTATAGACAGTCTTACCTTTAACTATGGCTACACCTTC
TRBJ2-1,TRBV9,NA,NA,CASSVGLLGGQFF,TGTGCCAGCAGCGTAGGTCTTCTGGGGGGGCAGTTCTTC
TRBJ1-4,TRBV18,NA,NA,CASSLGGVEKLFF,TGTGCCAGCTCCCTCGGGGGTGTTGAAAAACTGTTTTTT
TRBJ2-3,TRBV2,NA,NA,CASEQSGFSTDTQYF,TGTGCCAGCGAGCAAAGCGGGTTTAGCACAGATACGCAGTATTTT
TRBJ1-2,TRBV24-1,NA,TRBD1,CATSDPGGGGGYTF,TGTGCCACCAGTGATCCAGGGGGTGGCGGTGGCTACACCTTC
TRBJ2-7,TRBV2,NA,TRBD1,CASSVETGNLDEQYF,TGTGCCAGCAGTGTCGAGACAGGGAATCTTGACGAGCAGTACTTC
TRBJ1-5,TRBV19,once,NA,CASLGSNQPQHF,TGTGCCAGTCTGGGCAGCAATCAGCCCCAGCATTTT
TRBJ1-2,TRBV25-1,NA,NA,CASSVTGTYGYTF,TGTGCCAGCAGTGTCACAGGTACCTATGGCTACACCTTC
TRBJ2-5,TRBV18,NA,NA,CASSPPSYQETQYF,TGTGCCAGCTCACCACCTTCCTACCAAGAGACCCAGTACTTC
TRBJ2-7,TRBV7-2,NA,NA,CASSLEGVSGYEQYF,TGTGCCAGCAGCTTAGAGGGGGTCTCCGGCTACGAGCAGTACTTC
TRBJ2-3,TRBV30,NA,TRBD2,CAWSVTLTSGGGDTQYF,TGTGCCTGGAGTGTAACCCTTACTAGCGGGGGTGGCGATACGCAGTATTTT
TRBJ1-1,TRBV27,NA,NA,CASSLQAYGKAFF,TGTGCCAGCAGTTTACAGGCCTACGGAAAAGCTTTCTTT
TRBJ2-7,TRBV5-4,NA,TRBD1,CASSPGQAGYEQYF,TGTGCCAGCAGCCCGGGACAGGCGGGCTACGAGCAGTACTTC
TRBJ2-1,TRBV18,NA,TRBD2,CASSPNSGLAAEQFF,TGTGCCAGCTCACCAAATTCAGGACTAGCGGCTGAGCAGTTCTTC
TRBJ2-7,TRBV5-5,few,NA,CASSLALVHEQYF,TGTGCCAGCAGCTTGGCTCTAGTTCACGAGCAGTACTTC
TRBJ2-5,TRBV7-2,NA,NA,CASSLQSGQETQYF,TGTGCCAGCAGCCTCCAATCGGGTCAAGAGACCCAGTACTTC
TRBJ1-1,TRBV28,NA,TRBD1,CASNRGQGKVLTEAFF,TGTGCCAGCAATAGGGGGCAGGGAAAGGTGTTAACTGAAGCTTTCTTT
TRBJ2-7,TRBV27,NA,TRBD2,CASSYRTSYEQYF,TGTGCCAGCAGTTACCGGACTAGCTACGAGCAGTACTTC